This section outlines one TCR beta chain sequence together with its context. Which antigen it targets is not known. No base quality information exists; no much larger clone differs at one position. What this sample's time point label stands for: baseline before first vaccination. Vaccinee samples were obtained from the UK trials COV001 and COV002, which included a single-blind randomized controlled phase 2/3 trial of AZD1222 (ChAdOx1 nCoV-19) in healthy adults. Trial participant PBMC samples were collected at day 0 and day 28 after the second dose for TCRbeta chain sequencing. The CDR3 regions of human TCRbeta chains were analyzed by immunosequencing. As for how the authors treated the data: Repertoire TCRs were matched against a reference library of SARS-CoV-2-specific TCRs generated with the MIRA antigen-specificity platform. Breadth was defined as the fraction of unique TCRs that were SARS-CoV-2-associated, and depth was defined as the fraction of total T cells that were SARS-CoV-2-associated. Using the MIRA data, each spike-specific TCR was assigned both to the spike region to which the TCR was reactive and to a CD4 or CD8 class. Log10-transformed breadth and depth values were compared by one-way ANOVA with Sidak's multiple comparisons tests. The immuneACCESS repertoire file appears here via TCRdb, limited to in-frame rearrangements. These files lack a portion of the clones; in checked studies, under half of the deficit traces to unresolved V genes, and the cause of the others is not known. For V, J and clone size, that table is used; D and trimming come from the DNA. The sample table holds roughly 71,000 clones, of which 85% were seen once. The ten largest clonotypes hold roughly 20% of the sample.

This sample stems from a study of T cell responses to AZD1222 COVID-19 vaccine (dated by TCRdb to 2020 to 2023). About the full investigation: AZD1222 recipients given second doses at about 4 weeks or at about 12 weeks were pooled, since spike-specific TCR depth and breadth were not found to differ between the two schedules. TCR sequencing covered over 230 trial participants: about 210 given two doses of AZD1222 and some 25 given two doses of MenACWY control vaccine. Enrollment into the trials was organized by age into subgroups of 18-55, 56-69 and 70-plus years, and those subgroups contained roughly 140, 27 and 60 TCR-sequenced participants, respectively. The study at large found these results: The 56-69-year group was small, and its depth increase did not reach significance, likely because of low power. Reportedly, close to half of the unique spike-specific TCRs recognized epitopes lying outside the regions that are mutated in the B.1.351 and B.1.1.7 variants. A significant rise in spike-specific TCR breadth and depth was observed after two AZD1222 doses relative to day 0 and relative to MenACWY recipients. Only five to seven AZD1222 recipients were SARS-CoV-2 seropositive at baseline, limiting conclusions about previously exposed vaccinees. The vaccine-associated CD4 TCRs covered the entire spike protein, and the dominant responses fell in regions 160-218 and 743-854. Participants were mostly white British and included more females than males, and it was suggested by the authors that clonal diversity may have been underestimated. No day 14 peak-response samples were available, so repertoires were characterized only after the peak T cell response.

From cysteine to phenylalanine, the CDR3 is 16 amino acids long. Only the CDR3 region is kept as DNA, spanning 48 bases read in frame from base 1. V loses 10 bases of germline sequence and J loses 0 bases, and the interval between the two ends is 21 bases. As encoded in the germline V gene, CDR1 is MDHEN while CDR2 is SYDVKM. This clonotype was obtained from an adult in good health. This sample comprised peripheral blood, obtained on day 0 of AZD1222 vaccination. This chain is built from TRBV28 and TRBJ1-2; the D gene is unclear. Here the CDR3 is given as CATEQTTPLSNYGYTF. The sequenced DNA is TGTGCCACAGAACAGACCACTCCCCTTTCTAACTATGGCTACACCTTC.